This is a list of T cell receptor beta chains from one sample in a study of blood T cell repertoires in COVID-19. Some clones are missing from TCRdb's copy, which holds only in-frame ones; the method was immunoSEQ multiplex PCR. The table shows about 310,000 clones, with 70% to 90% occurring only once. Sequenced material: PBMCs or T cells enriched from blood (not recorded which). Receptor source: a man aged 30 to 45 who had recovered from COVID-19. The CDR3 runs from the conserved cysteine through the conserved F or W. Fields, in order: V gene, clone size, D gene, J gene, CDR3 DNA, CDR3 protein. D genes are given only for firm matches. Part of the rows lack a size; the others show once, few, many or a class for expanded clones.

TRBV2	NA	NA	TRBJ2-1	TGTGCCAGCAGTGAAAGCCGGAGCTCCTACAATGAGCAGTTCTTC	CASSESRSSYNEQFF
TRBV5-4	NA	TRBD1	TRBJ1-2	TGTGCCAGCAGCTTTAAGGGGGCATCCATTGGCTACACCTTC	CASSFKGASIGYTF
TRBV4-1	NA	TRBD1	TRBJ1-6	TGCGCCAGCAGCCAAGGCGGGACAGGGGCCGTCCCGTGGAATTCACCCCTCCACTTT	CASSQGGTGAVPWNSPLHF
TRBV5-8	NA	TRBD1	TRBJ2-7	TGTGCCAGCAGCTTAAACAGGGGGCCATACGAGCAGTACTTC	CASSLNRGPYEQYF
TRBV7-9	NA	NA	TRBJ1-5	TGTGCCAGCAGCTTAGCAGGGCGGGACGGTCAGCCCCAGCATTTT	CASSLAGRDGQPQHF
TRBV23-1	once	NA	TRBJ1-6	TGCGCCAGCAGTCAGACCCCCAGGGGTTCCTATAATTCACCCCTCCACTTT	CASSQTPRGSYNSPLHF
TRBV19	NA	TRBD1	TRBJ1-5	TGTGCCAGTAGTATCTTCGACAGGGACCAGCCCCAGCATTTT	CASSIFDRDQPQHF
TRBV19	NA	TRBD1	TRBJ2-7	TGTGCCAGTGCGGAGAGGGGACAGGTGACTTACGAGCAGTACTTC	CASAERGQVTYEQYF
TRBV7-6	NA	NA	TRBJ1-1	TGTGCCAGCAGCTTAGCGCAGGGTGGGGGGTACACTGAAGCTTTCTTT	CASSLAQGGGYTEAFF
TRBV7-9	NA	NA	TRBJ2-3	TGTGCCAGCAGCCCCAGCACGGGTGAGCAGTATTTT	CASSPSTGEQYF
TRBV5-5	NA	NA	TRBJ2-1	TGTGCCAGCAGCTTAGTCTTAAGGGTCAGGGGTTATAATGAGCAGTTCTTC	CASSLVLRVRGYNEQFF
TRBV7-9	few	NA	TRBJ2-2	TGTGCCAGCAGCTTTTTTATTCATTCGACTTTTGGCGGGGAGCTGTTTTTT	CASSFFIHSTFGGELFF
TRBV19	NA	TRBD1	TRBJ2-3	TGTGCCAGTAGGGAGGGACAGGGCCTCACAGATACGCAGTATTTT	CASREGQGLTDTQYF
TRBV4-3	NA	TRBD2	TRBJ2-5	TGCGCCAGCAGCCAAGAAGTAGCGGGGGGGCCGGAGACCCAGTACTTC	CASSQEVAGGPETQYF
TRBV3-1/TRBV3-2	NA	NA	TRBJ2-2	TGTGCCAGCAGCCATTGGCTAGCCTCTGGGGAGCTGTTTTTT	CASSHWLASGELFF
TRBV5-3	NA	NA	TRBJ1-1	TGTGCCAGAAAAGCGTCCACAGGGAACACTGAAGCTTTCTTT	CARKASTGNTEAFF
TRBV6-1	NA	TRBD1	TRBJ1-2	TGTGCCAGCAGTGGGGACAGGGTAACCCTCCTTGAAGGCTACACCTTC	CASSGDRVTLLEGYTF
TRBV15	few	NA	TRBJ1-3	TGTGCCACCAGCTTACAGGGTGGGCTCGGAAACACCATATATTTT	CATSLQGGLGNTIYF
TRBV4-2	NA	NA	TRBJ1-1	TGTGCCAGCAGCCCCGCGGCAGATCAACCTGAAGCTTTCTTT	CASSPAADQPEAFF
TRBV4-1	NA	TRBD2	TRBJ2-5	TGCGCCAGCAGCCAAGGGTCCCCTAAGCGGGGGCGGGAGACCCAGTACTTC	CASSQGSPKRGRETQYF
TRBV3-1/TRBV3-2	NA	NA	TRBJ2-4	TGTGCCAGCAGCCCAGAAGGGGTGATGGCCAAAAACATTCAGTACTTC	CASSPEGVMAKNIQYF
TRBV10-3	few	NA	TRBJ1-1	TGTGCCATCAGTGAGGCGGGCTTCAGTACTGAAGCTTTCTTT	CAISEAGFSTEAFF
TRBV10-3	NA	NA	TRBJ1-1	TGTGCCATCTTAGGCAGGGAATCGTCTGAAGCTTTCTTT	CAILGRESSEAFF